The 5 T cell receptor beta chains below come from one sample, sequenced in a study of Ad26.COV2.S vaccination and SARS-CoV-2 variants. Generated by immunoSEQ multiplex PCR, the TCRdb table keeps only in-frame clones and is missing some. The sample lists 440,000 or so clones; approximately 90% were seen once. Noted treatment: 19 received Ad26.COV2.S at low or high dose, single or two shots; 5 received placebo; per-sample allocation not given. At day 63 after the first vaccine or placebo injection, samples were drawn. This material consisted of peripheral blood, taken in a trial of Ad26.COV2.S vaccine versus placebo. The receptors stem from a person aged 18-65 years who received the Ad26.COV2.S COVID-19 vaccine or a placebo.

The rearrangement uses TRBV5-1 and TRBJ2-2; D gene uncertain. This CDR3 contains 11 residues. CDR1 and CDR2 from the germline V gene are SGHRS and YFSETQ. V was trimmed by 1 base and J by 6 bases, leaving 1 base between them. CDR3 in DNA: TGCGCCAGCAGCTTGCCCGGGGAGCTGTTTTTT. It encodes CASSLPGELFF.

The chain is built from TRBV10-3 and TRBJ2-1; no clear D gene. The germline CDR1 and CDR2 sequences are ENHRY and SYGVKD. The CDR3 is made up of 13 amino acids. V was clipped by 6 bases and J by 5 bases, with 11 bases between them. CDR3 in DNA: TGTGCCATCAGCGCTTACTTGGACAATGAGCAGTTCTTC. Translation: CAISAYLDNEQFF.

The V and J genes are TRBV5-1 and TRBJ1-2; D gene ambiguous. The CDR3 spans 16 residues. V lost 1 base and J 4 bases, leaving 17 bases between the germline ends. Germline lookup yields CDR1 SGHRS and CDR2 YFSETQ. CDR3 in DNA: TGCGCCAGCAGCTTGTCTTTCCCCCCGGTGGGCTATGGCTACACCTTC. This encodes CASSLSFPPVGYGYTF. The variable domain in full, with the rest retrieved from reference TRBV5-1 and TRBJ1-2, is KAGVTQTPRYLIKTRGQQVTLSCSPISGHRSVSWYQQTPGQGLQFLFEYFSETQRNKGNFPGRFSGRQFSNSRSEMNVSTLELGDSALYLCASSLSFPPVGYGYTFGSGTRLTVV.

This clone was seen more than once but under ten times. The V call is TRBV30, the J call TRBJ1-3, with unresolved D. V was shortened by 0 bases and J by 0 bases, with 6 bases between the two germline ends. The CDR3 is 14 amino acids. Germline loops: CDR1 GTSNPN, CDR2 SVGIG (reference sequence). The CDR3 DNA reads as TGTGCCTGGAGTGTACAATTCTCTGGAAACACCATATATTTT. Residues: CAWSVQFSGNTIYF.

This clone was detected once. This chain links TRBV7-7 with TRBJ2-7, with TRBD1 as a possible D gene (6 bases). Germline CDR1 is SSHAT and CDR2 is FNYEAQ (reference sequence). This CDR3 has 17 amino acids. V lost 8 bases and J 0 bases, leaving 23 bases between the germline ends. CDR3 sequence reads: CASPFSNNRANSYEQYF. CDR3 DNA: TGTGCCAGCCCCTTCTCCAACAACAGGGCAAACTCCTACGAGCAGTACTTC.